This T cell receptor beta chain was obtained from a study of blood T cell repertoires in COVID-19. Overall study: From the United States, Italy and Spain came samples of acute and convalescent COVID-19. From T cells, B-cell-depleted T cells, or PBMCs came the material, which was cDNA or gDNA.

The CDR3 length is 13 residues. Germline V gives CDR1 KGHSH, CDR2 LQKENI. V lost 3 bases and J lost 2, with 6 bases in between. In the original analysis: Quantification of nucleated cells was approximated via reference gene primer amplification. Assay used: immunoSEQ multiplex PCR; TCRdb lists only in-frame clones, some missing. For V, J and clone size, that table is used; D and trimming come from the DNA. Here the sample spans 200,000 to 250,000 clones, about 91% being singletons. The sample was peripheral blood. The chain has TRBV18 and TRBJ2-3, with a possible D match to TRBD2 (5 bases). The receptor's source is a young man with active or convalescent COVID-19. The CDR3: CASSPRDTDTQYF. CDR3 DNA sequence: TGTGCCAGCTCACCTCGGGACACAGATACGCAGTATTTT.